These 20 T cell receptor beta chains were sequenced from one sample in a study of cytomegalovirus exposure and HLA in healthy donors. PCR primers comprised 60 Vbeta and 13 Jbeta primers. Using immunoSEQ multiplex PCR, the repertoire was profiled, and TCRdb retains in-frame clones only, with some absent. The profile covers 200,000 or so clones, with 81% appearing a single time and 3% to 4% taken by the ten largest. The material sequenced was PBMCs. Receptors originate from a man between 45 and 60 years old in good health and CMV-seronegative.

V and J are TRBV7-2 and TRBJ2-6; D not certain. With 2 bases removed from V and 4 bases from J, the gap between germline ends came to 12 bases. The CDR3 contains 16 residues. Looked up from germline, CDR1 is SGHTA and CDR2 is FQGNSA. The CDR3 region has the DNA TGTGCCAGCAGCTTACCTCGGCTGCGGGGGGCCAACGTCCTGACTTTC. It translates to CASSLPRLRGANVLTF.

The CDR3 spells CASSQDLPGGQPQHF. The CDR3 DNA sequence: TGTGCCAGCAGCCAGGACCTTCCCGGAGGTCAGCCCCAGCATTTT. The chain links TRBV6-5 to TRBJ1-5; D gene uncertain. Between the trimmed V and J ends, which lost 6 bases and 6 bases, there was a span of 18 bases. This CDR3 is 15 amino acids long. Germline V gives CDR1 MNHEY, CDR2 SVGAGI.

This CDR3 reads CASSLRDRGYNEQFF. Here the CDR3 DNA reads TGTGCCAGCAGCCTCCGGGACAGGGGCTACAATGAGCAGTTCTTC. This rearrangement joins TRBV7-2 to TRBJ2-1, with 10 bases that match TRBD1. Looked up from germline, CDR1 is SGHTA and CDR2 is FQGNSA. V trimming: 5 bases; J trimming: 3 bases; junction bases outside the gene matches: 4. The CDR3 is 15 amino acids.

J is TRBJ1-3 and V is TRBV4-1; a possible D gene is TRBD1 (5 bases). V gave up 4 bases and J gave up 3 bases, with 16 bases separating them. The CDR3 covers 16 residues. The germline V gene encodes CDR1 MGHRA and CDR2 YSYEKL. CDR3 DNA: TGCGCCAGCAGCCGGGAAGGACAACACCTTGGAAACACCATATATTTT. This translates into CASSREGQHLGNTIYF.

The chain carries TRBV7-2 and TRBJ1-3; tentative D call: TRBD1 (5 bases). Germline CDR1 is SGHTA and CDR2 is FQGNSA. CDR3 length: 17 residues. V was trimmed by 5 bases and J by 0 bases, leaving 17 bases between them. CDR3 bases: TGTGCCAGCAGCCCCCAGGTCAGGGCCTCCTCTGGAAACACCATATATTTT. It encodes CASSPQVRASSGNTIYF.

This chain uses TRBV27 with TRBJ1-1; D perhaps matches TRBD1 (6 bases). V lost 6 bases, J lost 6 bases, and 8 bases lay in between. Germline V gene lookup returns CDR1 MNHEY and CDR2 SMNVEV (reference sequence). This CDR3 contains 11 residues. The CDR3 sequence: CASRNRAEAFF. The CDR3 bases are TGTGCCAGCAGGAACAGGGCTGAAGCTTTCTTT.

In DNA form, the CDR3 reads TGTGCCAGCAGCGTAGGTGGGACAGTATCCTACGAGCAGTACTTC. Amino acids: CASSVGGTVSYEQYF. The V call is TRBV9, the J call TRBJ2-7; 7 bases are shared with TRBD1. Germline CDR1 SGDLS, CDR2 YYNGEE. The CDR3 has 15 residues. V was pared by 0 bases and J by 1 base, with 4 bases of the junction left unmatched.

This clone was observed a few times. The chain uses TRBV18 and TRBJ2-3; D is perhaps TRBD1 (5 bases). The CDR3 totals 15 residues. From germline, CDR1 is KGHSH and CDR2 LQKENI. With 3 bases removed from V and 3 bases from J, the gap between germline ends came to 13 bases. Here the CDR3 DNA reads TGTGCCAGCTCACCTGGCGACAGAACAACAGATACGCAGTATTTT. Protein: CASSPGDRTTDTQYF.

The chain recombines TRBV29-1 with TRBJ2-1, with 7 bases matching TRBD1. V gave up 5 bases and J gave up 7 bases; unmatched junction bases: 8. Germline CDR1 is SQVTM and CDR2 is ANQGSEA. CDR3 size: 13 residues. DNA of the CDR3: TGCAGCGTTCCTGACAGGGCCGGGAATGAGCAGTTCTTC. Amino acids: CSVPDRAGNEQFF.

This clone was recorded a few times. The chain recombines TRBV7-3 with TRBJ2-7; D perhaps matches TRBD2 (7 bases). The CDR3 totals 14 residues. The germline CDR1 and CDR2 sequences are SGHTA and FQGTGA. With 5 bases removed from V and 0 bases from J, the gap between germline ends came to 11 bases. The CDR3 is CASSPGGASYEQYF. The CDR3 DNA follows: TGTGCCAGCAGCCCTGGGGGGGCCTCCTACGAGCAGTACTTC.

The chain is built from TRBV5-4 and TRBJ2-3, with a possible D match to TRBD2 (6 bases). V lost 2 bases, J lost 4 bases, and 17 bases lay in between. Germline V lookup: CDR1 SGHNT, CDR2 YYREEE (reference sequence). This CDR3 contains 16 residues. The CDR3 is CASSFSRGPSADTQYF. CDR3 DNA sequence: TGTGCCAGCAGCTTCTCGCGGGGACCCTCCGCAGATACGCAGTATTTT.

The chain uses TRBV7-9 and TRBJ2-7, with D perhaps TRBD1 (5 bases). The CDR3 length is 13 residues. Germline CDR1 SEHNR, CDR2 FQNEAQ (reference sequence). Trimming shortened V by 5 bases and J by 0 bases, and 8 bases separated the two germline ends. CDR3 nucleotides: TGTGCCAGCAGCGCGACAGTCTCCTACGAGCAGTACTTC. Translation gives CASSATVSYEQYF. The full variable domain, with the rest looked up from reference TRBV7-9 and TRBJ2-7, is DTGVSQNPRHKITKRGQNVTFRCDPISEHNRLYWYRQTLGQGPEFLTYFQNEAQLEKSRLLSDRFSAERPKGSFSTLEIQRTEQGDSAMYLCASSATVSYEQYFGPGTRLTVT.

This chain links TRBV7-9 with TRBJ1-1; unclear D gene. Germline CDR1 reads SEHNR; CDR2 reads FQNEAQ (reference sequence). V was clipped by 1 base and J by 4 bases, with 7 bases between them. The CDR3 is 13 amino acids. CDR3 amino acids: CASSLDGITEAFF. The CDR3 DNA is TGTGCCAGCAGCTTAGACGGGATCACTGAAGCTTTCTTT.

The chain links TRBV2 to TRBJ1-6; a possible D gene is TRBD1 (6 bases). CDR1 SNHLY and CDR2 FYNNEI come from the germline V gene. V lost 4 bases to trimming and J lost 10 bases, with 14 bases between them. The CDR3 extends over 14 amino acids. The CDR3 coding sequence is TGTGCCAGCAGTGCAGAAGGGGGACGATCACCCCTCCACTTT. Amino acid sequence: CASSAEGGRSPLHF. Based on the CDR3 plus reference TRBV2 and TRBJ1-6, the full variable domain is EPEVTQTPSHQVTQMGQEVILRCVPISNHLYFYWYRQILGQKVEFLVSFYNNEISEKSEIFDDQFSVERPDGSNFTLKIRSTKLEDSAMYFCASSAEGGRSPLHFGNGTRLTVT.

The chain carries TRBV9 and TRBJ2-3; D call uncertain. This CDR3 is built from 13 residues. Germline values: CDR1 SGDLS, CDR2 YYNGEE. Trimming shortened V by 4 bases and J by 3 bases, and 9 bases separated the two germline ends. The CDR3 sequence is CASSTDTTDTQYF. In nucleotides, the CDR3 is TGTGCCAGCAGCACAGACACTACAGATACGCAGTATTTT.

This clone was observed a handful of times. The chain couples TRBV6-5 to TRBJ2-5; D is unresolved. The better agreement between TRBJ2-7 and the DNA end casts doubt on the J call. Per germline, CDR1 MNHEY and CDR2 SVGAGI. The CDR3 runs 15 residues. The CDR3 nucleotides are TGTGCCAGCAGTTACTCGAAACTGCCTTTTTACGAGCAGTACTTC. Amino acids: CASSYSKLPFYEQYF.

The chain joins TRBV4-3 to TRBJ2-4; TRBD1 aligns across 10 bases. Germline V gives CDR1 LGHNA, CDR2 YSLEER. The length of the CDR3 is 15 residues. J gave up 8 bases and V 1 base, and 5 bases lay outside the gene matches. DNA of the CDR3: TGCGCCAGCAGCCAAGGACAGGGGGCCGTGGACATTCAGTACTTC. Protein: CASSQGQGAVDIQYF.

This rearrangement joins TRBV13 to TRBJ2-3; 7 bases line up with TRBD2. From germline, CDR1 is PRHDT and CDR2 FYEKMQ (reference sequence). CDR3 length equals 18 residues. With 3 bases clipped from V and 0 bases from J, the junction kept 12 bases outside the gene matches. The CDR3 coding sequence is TGTGCCAGCAGCTTTTCTATAGGGACTACAGCTAGCACAGATACGCAGTATTTT. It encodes CASSFSIGTTASTDTQYF.

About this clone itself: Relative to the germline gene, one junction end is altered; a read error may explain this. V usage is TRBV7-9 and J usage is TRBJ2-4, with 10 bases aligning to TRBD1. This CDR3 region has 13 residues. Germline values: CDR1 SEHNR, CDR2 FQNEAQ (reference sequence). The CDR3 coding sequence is TGTTCCAGCAGCTTGGACAGGGGGGACATTCAGTACTTC. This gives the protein CSSSLDRGDIQYF.

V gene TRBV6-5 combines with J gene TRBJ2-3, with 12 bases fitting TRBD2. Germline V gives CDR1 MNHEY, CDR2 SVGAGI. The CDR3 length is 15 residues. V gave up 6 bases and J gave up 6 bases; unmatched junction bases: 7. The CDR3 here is CASRGTSGLGDTQYF. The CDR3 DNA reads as TGTGCCAGCAGGGGGACTAGCGGGTTGGGGGATACGCAGTATTTT.